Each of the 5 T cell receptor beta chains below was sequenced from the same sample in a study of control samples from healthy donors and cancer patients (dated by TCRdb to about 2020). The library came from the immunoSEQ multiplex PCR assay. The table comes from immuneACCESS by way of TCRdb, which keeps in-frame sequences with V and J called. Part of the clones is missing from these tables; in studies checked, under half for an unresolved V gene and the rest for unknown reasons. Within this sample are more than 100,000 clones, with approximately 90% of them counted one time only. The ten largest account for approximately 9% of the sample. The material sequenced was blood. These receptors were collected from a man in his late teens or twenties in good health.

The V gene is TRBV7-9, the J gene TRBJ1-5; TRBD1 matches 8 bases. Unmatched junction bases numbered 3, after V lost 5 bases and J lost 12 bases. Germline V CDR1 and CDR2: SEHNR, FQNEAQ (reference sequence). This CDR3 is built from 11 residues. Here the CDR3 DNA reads TGTGCCAGCAGCAGACAGGGGAGCCAGCATTTT. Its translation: CASSRQGSQHF.

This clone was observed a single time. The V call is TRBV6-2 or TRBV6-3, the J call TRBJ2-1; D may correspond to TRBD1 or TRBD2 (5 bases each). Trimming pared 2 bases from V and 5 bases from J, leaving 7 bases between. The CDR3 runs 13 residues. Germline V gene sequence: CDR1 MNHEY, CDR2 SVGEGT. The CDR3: CASSYGGHNEQFF. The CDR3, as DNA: TGTGCCAGCAGTTACGGGGGACACAATGAGCAGTTCTTC.

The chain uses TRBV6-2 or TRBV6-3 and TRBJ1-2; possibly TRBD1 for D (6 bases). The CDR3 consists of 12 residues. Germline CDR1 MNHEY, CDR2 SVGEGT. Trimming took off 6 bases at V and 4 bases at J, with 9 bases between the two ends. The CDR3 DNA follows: TGTGCCAGCAGCGGGGACACCTATGGCTACACCTTC. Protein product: CASSGDTYGYTF.

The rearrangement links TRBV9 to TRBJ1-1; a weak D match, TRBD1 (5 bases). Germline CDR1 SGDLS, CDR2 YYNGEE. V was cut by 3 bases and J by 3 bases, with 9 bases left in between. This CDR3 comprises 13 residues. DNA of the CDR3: TGTGCCAGCAGCGGCGAGGGGTACACTGAAGCTTTCTTT. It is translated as CASSGEGYTEAFF.

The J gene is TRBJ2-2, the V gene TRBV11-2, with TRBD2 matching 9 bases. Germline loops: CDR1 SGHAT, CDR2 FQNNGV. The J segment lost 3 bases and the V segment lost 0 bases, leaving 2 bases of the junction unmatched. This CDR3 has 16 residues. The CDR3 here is CASSLEGLAYTGELFF. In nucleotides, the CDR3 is TGTGCCAGCAGCTTAGAGGGACTAGCTTACACCGGGGAGCTGTTTTTT.